Shown below are 11 T cell receptor beta chains from a single sample sequenced in a study of T-cell reconstitution after alpha-beta-depleted transplantation in children. Unique molecular identifiers featured in how the TCRbeta library was prepared. TCRdb analysed the PCR reads with MiXCR anew, one entry per CDR3 protein. The table includes hundreds of thousands of distinct CDR3 sequences, under 15% detected once. The specimen comprised PBMCs, mostly from graft donor cells, sampled 360 days after TCRalphabeta/CD19-depleted stem cell transplant. The source of these receptors is a male patient younger than 18 who had a stem cell transplant for acute myeloid leukemia, so the T cells may come from the graft donor.

The chain is built from TRBV6-5 and TRBJ2-7, with TRBD2 as a possible D gene (7 bases). CDR1 and CDR2 (germline): MNHEY, SVGAGI. The CDR3 contains 15 residues. Trimming cost V 2 bases and J 3 bases, with 14 bases left between them. This CDR3 reads CASSYGGGPYYEQYF. DNA for the CDR3: TGTGCCAGCAGTTACGGGGGGGGCCCTTACTACGAGCAGTACTTC.

This clonotype has a handful of counts. This chain joins TRBV28 and TRBJ2-2; no reliable D call. Trimming stripped 5 bases from V and 5 bases from J, with 9 bases between. This CDR3 is 13 amino acids long. Germline V gene sequence: CDR1 MDHEN, CDR2 SYDVKM. In DNA form, the CDR3 reads TGTGCCAGCAGTGAGCCATATACCGGGGAGCTGTTTTTT. Translating gives CASSEPYTGELFF.

This chain uses TRBV20-1 with TRBJ2-2; 14 nucleotides line up with TRBD2. V trimming: 1 base; J trimming: 4 bases; junction bases outside the gene matches: 2. This CDR3 has 16 residues. Per the germline V gene, CDR1 is DFQATT and CDR2 is SNEGSKA (reference sequence). The CDR3 sequence: CSARAGLAGGTGELFF. CDR3 DNA: TGCAGTGCTAGAGCAGGACTAGCGGGAGGCACCGGGGAGCTGTTTTTT.

CDR3 sequence reads: CSARTDPPEHF. The CDR3 nucleotides read TGCAGTGCTAGGACAGATCCCCCCGAGCATTTT. The chain has TRBV20-1 and TRBJ1-5, with D perhaps matching TRBD1 (5 bases). V lost 3 bases, J lost 14 bases, and 14 bases lay in between. Germline V CDR1 and CDR2: DFQATT, SNEGSKA (reference sequence). The CDR3 consists of 11 residues.

As to this clonotype: The junction departs from germline at one end; a sequencing error may be responsible. This chain links TRBV5-4 with TRBJ2-7; 11 bases are a match to TRBD1. This CDR3 is built from 15 residues. The V gene's germline CDR1 is SGHNT and CDR2 YYREEE (reference sequence). The CDR3 region has the DNA TGTGCCATCAGCCCCGGGACAGGGGGATACTACGAGCAGTACTTC. It yields the protein CAISPGTGGYYEQYF.

The CDR3 DNA reads TGTGCCAGCAGCCCACGTGATCGGGAGACCCCTTACAATGAGCAGTTCTTC. It translates to CASSPRDRETPYNEQFF. The chain couples TRBV11-1 to TRBJ2-1, with D perhaps TRBD2 (6 bases). This CDR3 has 17 residues. Trimming took 5 bases from V and 4 from J, leaving 21 bases between them. The germline gives CDR1 SGHAT, CDR2 FQDESV (reference sequence).

V gene TRBV5-1 combines with J gene TRBJ2-5; TRBD1 aligns across 9 bases. Germline values: CDR1 SGHRS, CDR2 YFSETQ. With 1 base clipped from V and 4 bases from J, the junction kept 8 bases outside the gene matches. This CDR3 contains 16 residues. The CDR3 nucleotides read TGCGCCAGCAGCTTGTCCGACTGGACAGGGGTAGAGACCCAGTACTTC. It is translated as CASSLSDWTGVETQYF.

The chain recombines TRBV10-3 with TRBJ2-3; tentatively, D is TRBD2 (5 bases). With 8 bases removed from V and 1 base from J, the gap between germline ends came to 16 bases. CDR1 and CDR2 (germline): ENHRY, SYGVKD. CDR3 length: 15 residues. This CDR3 reads CAIGEGPLGTDTQYF. The CDR3 DNA follows: TGTGCCATCGGCGAGGGCCCACTAGGCACAGATACGCAGTATTTT.

This clonotype was counted between two and nine times. This chain links TRBV20-1 with TRBJ2-3, with D maybe TRBD1 (6 bases). V was shortened by 6 bases and J by 1 base, with 11 bases between the two germline ends. This CDR3 has 13 residues. Germline V lookup: CDR1 DFQATT, CDR2 SNEGSKA (reference sequence). The DNA for the CDR3 is TGCAGTGCCTCCACAGGGCGCACAGATACGCAGTATTTT. It is translated as CSASTGRTDTQYF.

This clonotype was counted a few times. The rearrangement links TRBV20-1 to TRBJ2-7; the D is unclear. The CDR3 is 11 residues long. CDR1 and CDR2 (germline): DFQATT, SNEGSKA (reference sequence). V dropped 1 base and J dropped 7 bases, with 8 bases sitting between them. CDR3 region: CSARGEEEQYF. CDR3 DNA sequence: TGCAGTGCTAGAGGAGAGGAAGAGCAGTACTTC.

A few counts support this clonotype. The chain is built from TRBV15 and TRBJ2-3; D is tentatively TRBD1 or TRBD2 (5 bases each). Trimming took 2 bases from V and 3 from J, leaving 21 bases between them. Germline loops: CDR1 LNHNV, CDR2 YYDKDF (reference sequence). CDR3 length equals 18 residues. The CDR3 DNA is TGTGCCACCAGCAGATTCTTGGGACGGGCGAGTGAGACAGATACGCAGTATTTT. Protein product: CATSRFLGRASETDTQYF.